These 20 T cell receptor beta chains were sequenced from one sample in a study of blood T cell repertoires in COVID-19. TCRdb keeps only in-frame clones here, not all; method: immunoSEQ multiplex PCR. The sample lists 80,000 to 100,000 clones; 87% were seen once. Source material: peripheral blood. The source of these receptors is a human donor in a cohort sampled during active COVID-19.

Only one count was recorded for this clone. The CDR3 DNA follows: TGTGCCAGCAGCTTAGTGCTAGCGGGAGGGAATGAGCAGTTCTTC. As protein: CASSLVLAGGNEQFF. This chain connects TRBV13 to TRBJ2-1; 12 nucleotides align to TRBD2. J lost 7 bases, V lost 1 base, and 2 bases had no gene match. This CDR3 has 15 residues. The germline CDR1 and CDR2 sequences are PRHDT and FYEKMQ (reference sequence).

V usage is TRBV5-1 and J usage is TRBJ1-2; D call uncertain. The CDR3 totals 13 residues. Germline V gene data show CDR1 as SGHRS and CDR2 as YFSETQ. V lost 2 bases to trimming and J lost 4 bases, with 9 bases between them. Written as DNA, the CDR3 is TGCGCCAGCAGCTTCGAGGAAGGCTATGGCTACACCTTC. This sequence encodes CASSFEEGYGYTF.

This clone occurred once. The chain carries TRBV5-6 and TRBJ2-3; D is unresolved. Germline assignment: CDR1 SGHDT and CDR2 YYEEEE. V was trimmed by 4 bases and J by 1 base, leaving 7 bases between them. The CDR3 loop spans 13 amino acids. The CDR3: CASSIQGTDTQYF. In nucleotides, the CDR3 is TGTGCCAGCAGCATCCAGGGCACAGATACGCAGTATTTT.

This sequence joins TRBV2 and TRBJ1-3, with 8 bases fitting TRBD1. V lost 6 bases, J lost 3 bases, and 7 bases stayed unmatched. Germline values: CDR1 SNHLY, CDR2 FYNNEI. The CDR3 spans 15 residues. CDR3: CASSDTGGNGNTIYF. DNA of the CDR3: TGTGCCAGCAGCGATACAGGGGGTAATGGAAACACCATATATTTT.

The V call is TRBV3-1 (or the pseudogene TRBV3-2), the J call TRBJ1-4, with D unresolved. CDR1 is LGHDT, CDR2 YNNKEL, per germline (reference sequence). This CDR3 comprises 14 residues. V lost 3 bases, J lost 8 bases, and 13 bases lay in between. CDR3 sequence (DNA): TGTGCCAGCAGCCAGGGTCGGGGTGGAGAAAAACTGTTTTTT. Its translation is CASSQGRGGEKLFF.

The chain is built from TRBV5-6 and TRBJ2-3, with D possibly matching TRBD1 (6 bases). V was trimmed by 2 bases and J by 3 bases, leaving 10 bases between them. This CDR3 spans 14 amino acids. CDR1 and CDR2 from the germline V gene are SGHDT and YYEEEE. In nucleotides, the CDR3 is TGTGCCAGCAGCTTACCACAGGGAACAGATACGCAGTATTTT. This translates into CASSLPQGTDTQYF.

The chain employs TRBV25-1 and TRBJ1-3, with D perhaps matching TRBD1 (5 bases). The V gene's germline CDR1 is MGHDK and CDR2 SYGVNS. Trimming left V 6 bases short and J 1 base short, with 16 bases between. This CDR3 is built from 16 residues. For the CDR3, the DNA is TGTGCCAGCAGACAATCAGGGCTGTCTTCTGGAAACACCATATATTTT. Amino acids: CASRQSGLSSGNTIYF.

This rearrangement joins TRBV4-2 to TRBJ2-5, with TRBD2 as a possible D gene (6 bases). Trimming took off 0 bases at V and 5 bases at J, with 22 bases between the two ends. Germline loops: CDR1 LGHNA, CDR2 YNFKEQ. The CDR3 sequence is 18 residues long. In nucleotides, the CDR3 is TGTGCCAGCAGCCAAGAGGCCACCCGGGACCTCCGGGGGGAGACCCAGTACTTC. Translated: CASSQEATRDLRGETQYF.

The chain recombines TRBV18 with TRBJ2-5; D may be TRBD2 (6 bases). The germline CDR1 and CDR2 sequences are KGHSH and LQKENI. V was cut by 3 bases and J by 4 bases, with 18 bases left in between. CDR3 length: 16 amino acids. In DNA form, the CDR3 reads TGTGCCAGCTCACCCTCCGCGGACCGGAGGGGAGAGACCCAGTACTTC. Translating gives CASSPSADRRGETQYF.

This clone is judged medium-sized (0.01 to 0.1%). Here the CDR3 DNA reads TGTGCCAGCAGCACCCGGGACAGTCTGGTCAATGAGCAGTTCTTC. It codes for CASSTRDSLVNEQFF. The V call is TRBV11-2, the J call TRBJ2-1, with 7 bases identical to TRBD1. The germline V gene has CDR1 SGHAT and CDR2 FQNNGV. The trim removed 5 bases at V and 6 bases at J, leaving 10 bases unmatched. The CDR3 has 15 residues.

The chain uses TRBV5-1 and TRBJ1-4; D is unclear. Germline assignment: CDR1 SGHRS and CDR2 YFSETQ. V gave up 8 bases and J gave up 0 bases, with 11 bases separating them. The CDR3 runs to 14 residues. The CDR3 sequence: CASKALATNEKLFF. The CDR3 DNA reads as TGCGCCAGTAAAGCCTTAGCAACTAATGAAAAACTGTTTTTT.

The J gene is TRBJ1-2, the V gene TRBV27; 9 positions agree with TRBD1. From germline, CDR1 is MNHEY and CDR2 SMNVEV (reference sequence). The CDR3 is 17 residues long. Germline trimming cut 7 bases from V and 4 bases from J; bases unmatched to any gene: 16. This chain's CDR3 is CASTPRLLRTGAYGYTF. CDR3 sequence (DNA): TGTGCCAGCACCCCTCGCCTCCTTCGGACAGGGGCCTATGGCTACACCTTC.

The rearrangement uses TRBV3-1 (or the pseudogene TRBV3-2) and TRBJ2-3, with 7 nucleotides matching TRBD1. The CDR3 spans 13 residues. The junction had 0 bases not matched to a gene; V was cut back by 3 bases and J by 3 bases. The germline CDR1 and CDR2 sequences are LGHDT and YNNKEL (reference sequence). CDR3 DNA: TGTGCCAGCAGCCAGACAGGGACAGATACGCAGTATTTT. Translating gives CASSQTGTDTQYF.

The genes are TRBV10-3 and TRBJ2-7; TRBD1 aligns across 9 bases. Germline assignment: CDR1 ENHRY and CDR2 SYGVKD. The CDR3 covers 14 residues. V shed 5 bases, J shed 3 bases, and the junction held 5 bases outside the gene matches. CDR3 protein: CAISQTGGDYEQYF. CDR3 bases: TGTGCCATCAGTCAGACAGGGGGTGACTACGAGCAGTACTTC.

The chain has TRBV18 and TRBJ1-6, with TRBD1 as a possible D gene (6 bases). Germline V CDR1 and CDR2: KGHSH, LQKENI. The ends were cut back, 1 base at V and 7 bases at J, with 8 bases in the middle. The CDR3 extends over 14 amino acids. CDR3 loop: CASSPQGDNSPLHF. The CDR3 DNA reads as TGTGCCAGCTCACCACAGGGGGACAATTCACCCCTCCACTTT.

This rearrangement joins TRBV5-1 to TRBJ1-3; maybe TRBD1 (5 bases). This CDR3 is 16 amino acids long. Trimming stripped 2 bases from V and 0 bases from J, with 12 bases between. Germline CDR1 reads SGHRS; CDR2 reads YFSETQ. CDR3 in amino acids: CASSLGHVFSGNTIYF. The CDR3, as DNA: TGCGCCAGCAGCTTAGGACACGTATTCTCTGGAAACACCATATATTTT.

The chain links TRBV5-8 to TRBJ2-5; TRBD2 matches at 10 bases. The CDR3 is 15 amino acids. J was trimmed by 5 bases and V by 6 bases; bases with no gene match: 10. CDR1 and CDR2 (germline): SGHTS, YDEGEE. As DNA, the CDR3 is TGTGCCAGCATCCTGGGGCTAGCGGGAGTCGAGACCCAGTACTTC. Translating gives CASILGLAGVETQYF. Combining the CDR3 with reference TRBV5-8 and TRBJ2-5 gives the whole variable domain EAGVTQSPTHLIKTRGQQATLRCSPISGHTSVYWYQQALGLGLQFLLWYDEGEERNRGNFPPRFSGRQFPNYSSELNVNALELEDSALYLCASILGLAGVETQYFGPGTRLLVL.

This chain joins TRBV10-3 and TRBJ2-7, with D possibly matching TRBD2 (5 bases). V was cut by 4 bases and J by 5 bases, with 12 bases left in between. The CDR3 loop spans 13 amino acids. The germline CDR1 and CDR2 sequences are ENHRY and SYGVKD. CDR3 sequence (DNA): TGTGCCATCAGTGCGGATAGCGTAAACGAGCAGTACTTC. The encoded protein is CAISADSVNEQYF.

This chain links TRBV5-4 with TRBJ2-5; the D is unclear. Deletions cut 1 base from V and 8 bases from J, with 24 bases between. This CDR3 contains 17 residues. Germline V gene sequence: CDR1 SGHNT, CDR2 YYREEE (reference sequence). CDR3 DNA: TGTGCCAGCAGCTTGAACCACGACTCCTCCATCCAGAGTACCCAGTACTTC. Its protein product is CASSLNHDSSIQSTQYF. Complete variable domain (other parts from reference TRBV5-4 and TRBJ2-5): ETGVTQSPTHLIKTRGQQVTLRCSSQSGHNTVSWYQQALGQGPQFIFQYYREEENGRGNFPPRFSGLQFPNYSSELNVNALELDDSALYLCASSLNHDSSIQSTQYFGPGTRLLVL.

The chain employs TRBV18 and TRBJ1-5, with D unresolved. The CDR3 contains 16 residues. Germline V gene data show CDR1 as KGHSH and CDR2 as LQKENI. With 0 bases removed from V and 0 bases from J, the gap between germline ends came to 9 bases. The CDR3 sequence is CASSPPLTVSNQPQHF. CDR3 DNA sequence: TGTGCCAGCTCACCACCGCTTACAGTTAGCAATCAGCCCCAGCATTTT.